This is a list of T cell receptor beta chains from one sample in a study of blood T cell repertoires in COVID-19. Method: immunoSEQ multiplex PCR; TCRdb's copy keeps in-frame clones and lacks some. The sample includes some 240,000 clones, roughly 89% of them seen just once. Sequencing was performed on peripheral blood. The receptors here all came from a middle-aged woman who had recovered from COVID-19. The CDR3 runs from the conserved cysteine through the conserved F or W. Fields, in order: J gene, D gene, V gene, clone size, CDR3 DNA, CDR3 protein. A D gene is named only where the DNA matches it firmly. Not every row has a clone size; where given, it reads once, few, many or a size class.

J gene: TRBJ1-2
D gene: TRBD1
V gene: TRBV20-1
clone size: .
CDR3 DNA: TGCAGTGCTCGGACAGGGGAAGGCTACACCTTC
CDR3 protein: CSARTGEGYTF

J gene: TRBJ2-1
D gene: .
V gene: TRBV11-2
clone size: .
CDR3 DNA: TGTGCCAGCAGCTTAGTCGATCGCGGGAATGAGCAGTTCTTC
CDR3 protein: CASSLVDRGNEQFF

J gene: TRBJ1-5
D gene: .
V gene: TRBV15
clone size: .
CDR3 DNA: TGTGCCACCAGCAGAGCCCGAACTTTCTCCTCGGGTTATCAGCCCCAGCATTTT
CDR3 protein: CATSRARTFSSGYQPQHF

J gene: TRBJ1-1
D gene: .
V gene: TRBV5-6
clone size: .
CDR3 DNA: TGTGCCAGCAGCCCTACAGGTATTTACACTGAAGCTTTCTTT
CDR3 protein: CASSPTGIYTEAFF

J gene: TRBJ2-7
D gene: .
V gene: TRBV27
clone size: .
CDR3 DNA: TGTGCCAGCAGTTTAAGCATACGCCCGAACTACTTAGCATACCCCTACGAGCAGTACTTC
CDR3 protein: CASSLSIRPNYLAYPYEQYF

J gene: TRBJ2-7
D gene: .
V gene: TRBV27
clone size: few
CDR3 DNA: TGTGCCAGCAGTTTAAAGGACAGCTCCTACGAGCAGTACTTC
CDR3 protein: CASSLKDSSYEQYF

J gene: TRBJ1-1
D gene: .
V gene: TRBV7-2
clone size: once
CDR3 DNA: TGTGCCAGCAGCTTAGGGGGCCGGACTGAAGCTTTCTTT
CDR3 protein: CASSLGGRTEAFF

J gene: TRBJ2-2
D gene: .
V gene: TRBV6-2/TRBV6-3
clone size: few
CDR3 DNA: TGTGCCAGCAGCGCAGACTTTACCGGGGAGCTGTTTTTT
CDR3 protein: CASSADFTGELFF

J gene: TRBJ2-1
D gene: TRBD2
V gene: TRBV4-3
clone size: .
CDR3 DNA: TGCGCCAGCAGCCAAACACTAGCGGGAGGCAGAGATGAGCAGTTCTTC
CDR3 protein: CASSQTLAGGRDEQFF

J gene: TRBJ2-1
D gene: .
V gene: TRBV7-9
clone size: .
CDR3 DNA: TGTGCCAGCAGCTTAGATGAACAGGGCCTGTTCTTC
CDR3 protein: CASSLDEQGLFF

J gene: TRBJ2-7
D gene: TRBD2
V gene: TRBV9
clone size: .
CDR3 DNA: TGTGCCAGCAGCACGGGAGGGGCGTCCTACGAGCAGTACTTC
CDR3 protein: CASSTGGASYEQYF

J gene: TRBJ2-3
D gene: .
V gene: TRBV18
clone size: .
CDR3 DNA: TGTGCCAGCTCCTTCCGGGCAGATACGCAGTATTTT
CDR3 protein: CASSFRADTQYF

J gene: TRBJ2-1
D gene: .
V gene: TRBV6-2/TRBV6-3
clone size: .
CDR3 DNA: TGTGCCAGCAGTTACGGGACCCCGAGCGGGGAGCAGTTCTTC
CDR3 protein: CASSYGTPSGEQFF

J gene: TRBJ2-3
D gene: TRBD2
V gene: TRBV19
clone size: .
CDR3 DNA: TGTGCCAGTAGAAAGGGACTAACCCACACAGATACGCAGTATTTT
CDR3 protein: CASRKGLTHTDTQYF

J gene: TRBJ2-1
D gene: TRBD1
V gene: TRBV25-1
clone size: .
CDR3 DNA: TGTGCCAGCGGCCGGGACAGGGGCAACAATGAGCAGTTCTTC
CDR3 protein: CASGRDRGNNEQFF

J gene: TRBJ2-2
D gene: .
V gene: TRBV4-3
clone size: .
CDR3 DNA: TGCGCCAGCAGCCAAGATTGGTTACAGAACACCGGGGAGCTGTTTTTT
CDR3 protein: CASSQDWLQNTGELFF

J gene: TRBJ1-4
D gene: .
V gene: TRBV7-9
clone size: .
CDR3 DNA: TGTGCCAGCAACCCAGGGTTCACTAATGAAAAACTGTTTTTT
CDR3 protein: CASNPGFTNEKLFF

J gene: TRBJ1-3
D gene: TRBD1
V gene: TRBV7-2
clone size: .
CDR3 DNA: TGTGCCAGCAGCTCCAATACAGGGGGTGGAAACACCATATATTTT
CDR3 protein: CASSSNTGGGNTIYF

J gene: TRBJ2-1
D gene: .
V gene: TRBV27
clone size: .
CDR3 DNA: TGTGCCAGCGCAAGATTCAGCGGGTTCAGCTCCTACAATGAGCAGTTCTTC
CDR3 protein: CASARFSGFSSYNEQFF

J gene: TRBJ2-2
D gene: TRBD2
V gene: TRBV9
clone size: .
CDR3 DNA: TGTGCCAGCAGCGCCGTTTTAGGCGGGGGATGGGTCGGGGAGCTGTTTTTT
CDR3 protein: CASSAVLGGGWVGELFF

J gene: TRBJ2-5
D gene: TRBD1
V gene: TRBV5-6
clone size: .
CDR3 DNA: TGTGCCAGCAGCTCCGGGACAGGGGCCCGGGAGACCCAGTACTTC
CDR3 protein: CASSSGTGARETQYF

J gene: TRBJ2-1
D gene: TRBD1
V gene: TRBV7-9
clone size: .
CDR3 DNA: TGTGCCAGCAGTCCGGACAGGGCGACTGAGCAGTTCTTC
CDR3 protein: CASSPDRATEQFF

J gene: TRBJ1-1
D gene: .
V gene: TRBV9
clone size: few
CDR3 DNA: TGTGCCAGCAGCGACGGACAGTCATCTGAAGCTTTCTTT
CDR3 protein: CASSDGQSSEAFF

J gene: TRBJ1-2
D gene: .
V gene: TRBV7-9
clone size: .
CDR3 DNA: TGTGCCAGCAGCAAATGGACAGCCAGTGGGGGCTACACCTTC
CDR3 protein: CASSKWTASGGYTF

J gene: TRBJ1-4
D gene: .
V gene: TRBV7-9
clone size: .
CDR3 DNA: TGTGCCAGCAGCTTCCGGGATGAAAAACTGTTTTTT
CDR3 protein: CASSFRDEKLFF

J gene: TRBJ2-3
D gene: .
V gene: TRBV19
clone size: .
CDR3 DNA: TGTGCCAGTAGTCCAAACCGGGACAAGTCCACAGATACGCAGTATTTT
CDR3 protein: CASSPNRDKSTDTQYF

J gene: TRBJ2-5
D gene: TRBD2
V gene: TRBV7-2
clone size: .
CDR3 DNA: TGTGCCAGCACAAGGACTAGAGTTCAAGAGACCCAGTACTTC
CDR3 protein: CASTRTRVQETQYF

J gene: TRBJ1-5
D gene: .
V gene: TRBV12-3/TRBV12-4
clone size: .
CDR3 DNA: TGTGCCAGCAGTAACAATAATCAGCCCCAGCATTTT
CDR3 protein: CASSNNNQPQHF

J gene: TRBJ2-4
D gene: TRBD2
V gene: TRBV10-1
clone size: .
CDR3 DNA: TGCGCCAGCAGTGCGAGCGGGAGCATTAACATTCAGTACTTC
CDR3 protein: CASSASGSINIQYF

J gene: TRBJ1-2
D gene: .
V gene: TRBV6-5
clone size: .
CDR3 DNA: TGTGCCACCACCGGGACACTATATGGCTACACCTTC
CDR3 protein: CATTGTLYGYTF

J gene: TRBJ1-2
D gene: .
V gene: TRBV6-5
clone size: .
CDR3 DNA: TGTGCCAGCAGTTACGGGAGGGGTTATGGCTACACCTTC
CDR3 protein: CASSYGRGYGYTF

J gene: TRBJ1-5
D gene: .
V gene: TRBV5-5
clone size: .
CDR3 DNA: TGTGTACTAGAAGATCAGCCCCAGCATTTT
CDR3 protein: CVLEDQPQHF

J gene: TRBJ1-4
D gene: .
V gene: TRBV4-1
clone size: .
CDR3 DNA: TGCGCCAGCAGCCAAGAGGGGGCGGCTGAAAAACTGTTTTTT
CDR3 protein: CASSQEGAAEKLFF

J gene: TRBJ2-1
D gene: .
V gene: TRBV15
clone size: .
CDR3 DNA: TGTGCCACCAGCAGAGATGAGGTGAATGAGCAGTTCTTC
CDR3 protein: CATSRDEVNEQFF

J gene: TRBJ1-4
D gene: .
V gene: TRBV9
clone size: .
CDR3 DNA: TGTGCCAGCAGCGTAAGAGGGCGGGATAATGAAAAACTGTTTTTT
CDR3 protein: CASSVRGRDNEKLFF